This TCR beta chain originates from a study of control samples from healthy donors and cancer patients. Clones were sequenced by immunoSEQ multiplex PCR, and TCRdb holds only the in-frame ones, with some missing. The sample has about 160,000 clones; under 96% are singletons. After removal of 6 bases from V and 4 bases from J, the junction contained 7 bases not matched to a gene. The CDR3 totals 15 residues. Germline lookup yields CDR1 SEHNR and CDR2 FQNEAQ (reference sequence). The rearrangement joins TRBV7-9 to TRBJ1-5; 9 bases match TRBD1. Sequencing was performed on blood. This TCR was sampled from a woman in her 30s in good health. The CDR3 DNA reads as TGTGCCAGCAGGTCCGGGACAGGGAGTAATCAGCCCCAGCATTTT. Its protein product is CASRSGTGSNQPQHF.